This T cell receptor (beta chain) was recovered during a study of cytomegalovirus exposure and HLA in healthy donors. In the study overall: Sequencing of 150 million to 200 million T cells in an earlier analysis found around 110 million unique TCR beta sequences.

PCR amplification relied on 60 Vbeta primers (plus 13 Jbeta primers). Here immunoSEQ multiplex PCR was the method, and the copy in TCRdb shows in-frame clones only, minus some. The sample includes fewer than 200,000 clones, around three quarters of them seen just once. This clone was seen only a few times. This receptor was obtained from a boy aged 5 to 17 in good health and CMV-seronegative. Sequenced material: PBMCs.

CDR3 residues: CASTLLDSTSDTQYF. For the CDR3, the DNA is TGCGCCAGCACCCTACTGGACAGTACCTCAGATACGCAGTATTTT. The rearrangement uses TRBV5-1 and TRBJ2-3; tentative D call: TRBD1 (6 bases). Between the trimmed V and J ends, which lost 6 bases and 4 bases, there was a span of 18 bases. From germline, CDR1 is SGHRS and CDR2 YFSETQ. CDR3 length equals 15 residues.